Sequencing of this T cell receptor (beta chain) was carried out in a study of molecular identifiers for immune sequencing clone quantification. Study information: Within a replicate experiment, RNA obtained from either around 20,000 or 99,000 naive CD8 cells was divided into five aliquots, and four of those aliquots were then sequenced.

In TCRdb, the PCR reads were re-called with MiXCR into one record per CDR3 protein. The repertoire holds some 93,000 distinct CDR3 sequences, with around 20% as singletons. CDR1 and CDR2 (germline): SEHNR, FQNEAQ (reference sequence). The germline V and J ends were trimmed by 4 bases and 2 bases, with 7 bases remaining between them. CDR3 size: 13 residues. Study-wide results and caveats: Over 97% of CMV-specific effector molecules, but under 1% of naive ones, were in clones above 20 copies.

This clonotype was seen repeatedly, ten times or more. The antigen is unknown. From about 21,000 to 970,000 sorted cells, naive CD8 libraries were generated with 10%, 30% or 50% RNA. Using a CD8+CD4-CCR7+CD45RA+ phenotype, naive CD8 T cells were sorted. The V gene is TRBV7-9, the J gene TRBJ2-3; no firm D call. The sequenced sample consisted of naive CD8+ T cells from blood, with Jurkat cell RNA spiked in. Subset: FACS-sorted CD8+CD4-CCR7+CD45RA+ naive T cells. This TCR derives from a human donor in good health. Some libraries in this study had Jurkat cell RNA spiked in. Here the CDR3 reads CASSSYSTDTQYF. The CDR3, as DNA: TGTGCCAGCAGCTCCTACTCCACAGATACGCAGTATTTT.